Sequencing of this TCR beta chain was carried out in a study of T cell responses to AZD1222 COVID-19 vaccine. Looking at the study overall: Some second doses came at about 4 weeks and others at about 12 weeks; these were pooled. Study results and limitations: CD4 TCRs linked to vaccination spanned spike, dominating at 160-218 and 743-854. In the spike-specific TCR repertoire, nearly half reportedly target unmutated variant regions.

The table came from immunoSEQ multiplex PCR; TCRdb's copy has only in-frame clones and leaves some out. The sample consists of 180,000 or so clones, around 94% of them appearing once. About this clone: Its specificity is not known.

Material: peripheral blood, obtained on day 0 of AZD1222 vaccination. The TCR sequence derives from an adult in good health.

Here the CDR3 reads CAWGLKGGETEAFF. CDR3 coding DNA: TGTGCCTGGGGCCTTAAGGGGGGCGAAACTGAAGCTTTCTTT. This chain joins TRBV30 and TRBJ1-1; D perhaps matches TRBD1 (6 bases). V lost 5 bases and J lost 5, with 18 bases in between. CDR3 size: 14 residues. Per germline, CDR1 GTSNPN and CDR2 SVGIG (reference sequence).